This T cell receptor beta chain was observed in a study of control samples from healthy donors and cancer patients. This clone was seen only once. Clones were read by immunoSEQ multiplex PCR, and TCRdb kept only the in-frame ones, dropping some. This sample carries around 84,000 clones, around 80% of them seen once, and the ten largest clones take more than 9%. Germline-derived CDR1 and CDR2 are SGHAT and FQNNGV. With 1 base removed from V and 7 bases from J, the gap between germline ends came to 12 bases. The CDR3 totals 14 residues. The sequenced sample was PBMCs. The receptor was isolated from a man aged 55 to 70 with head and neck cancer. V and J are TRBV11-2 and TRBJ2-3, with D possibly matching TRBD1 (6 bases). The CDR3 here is CASSLGLQGNTQYF. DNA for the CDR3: TGTGCCAGCAGCTTAGGACTACAGGGAAATACGCAGTATTTT.